These T cell receptor beta chains were read from a single sample in a study of blood T cell repertoires in COVID-19. This table comes from immunoSEQ multiplex PCR, and its TCRdb copy is limited to in-frame clones, with some not included. The sample lists roughly 220,000 clones; roughly 80% were seen once. Sample: PBMCs or T cells enriched from blood (not recorded which). The receptors derive from a woman in her forties with acute COVID-19. Each CDR3 is given with its conserved first and last residue. Each record gives: V gene, D gene, CDR3 length, clone size, J gene, CDR3 protein, CDR3 DNA. A D gene is named only where the DNA matches it firmly. Size is omitted from some rows. Given values are once, few, many or a class for expanded clones.

v_call: TRBV9; d_call: TRBD1; cdr3_length: 15; clone_size: NA; j_call: TRBJ2-5; cdr3_aa: CASSDIQGGQETQYF; cdr3_nt: TGTGCCAGCAGCGACATACAGGGGGGTCAAGAGACCCAGTACTTC
v_call: TRBV12-3/TRBV12-4; d_call: TRBD1; cdr3_length: 13; clone_size: NA; j_call: TRBJ1-2; cdr3_aa: CASRATGVYGYTF; cdr3_nt: TGTGCCAGCAGGGCGACAGGGGTCTATGGCTACACCTTC
v_call: TRBV7-9; d_call: NA; cdr3_length: 15; clone_size: NA; j_call: TRBJ1-4; cdr3_aa: CASSLAQGMNEKLFF; cdr3_nt: TGTGCCAGCAGCTTAGCGCAGGGTATGAATGAAAAACTGTTTTTT
v_call: TRBV11-1; d_call: NA; cdr3_length: 13; clone_size: NA; j_call: TRBJ1-2; cdr3_aa: CASSFLGANGYTF; cdr3_nt: TGTGCCAGCAGCTTTCTGGGGGCGAATGGCTACACCTTC
v_call: TRBV2; d_call: NA; cdr3_length: 10; clone_size: NA; j_call: TRBJ2-5; cdr3_aa: CASMRETQYF; cdr3_nt: TGTGCCAGCATGAGGGAGACCCAGTACTTC
v_call: TRBV28; d_call: NA; cdr3_length: 16; clone_size: NA; j_call: TRBJ1-6; cdr3_aa: CASSETRGDFNSPLHF; cdr3_nt: TGTGCCAGTAGCGAAACCAGGGGAGACTTTAATTCACCCCTCCACTTT
v_call: TRBV4-2; d_call: NA; cdr3_length: 14; clone_size: NA; j_call: TRBJ1-2; cdr3_aa: CASSQEDGAHGYTF; cdr3_nt: TGTGCCAGCAGCCAGGAGGACGGTGCCCATGGCTACACCTTC
v_call: TRBV11-2; d_call: TRBD2; cdr3_length: 17; clone_size: NA; j_call: TRBJ2-1; cdr3_aa: CASSSPAGVRSYNEQFF; cdr3_nt: TGTGCCAGCAGCTCGCCCGCGGGGGTTCGCTCCTACAATGAGCAGTTCTTC
v_call: TRBV30; d_call: TRBD1; cdr3_length: 13; clone_size: NA; j_call: TRBJ1-4; cdr3_aa: CAWGHRGNEKLFF; cdr3_nt: TGTGCCTGGGGTCACAGGGGTAATGAAAAACTGTTTTTT
v_call: TRBV29-1; d_call: TRBD1; cdr3_length: 14; clone_size: few; j_call: TRBJ2-7; cdr3_aa: CSVELTQGVYEQYF; cdr3_nt: TGCAGCGTTGAATTGACCCAGGGGGTCTACGAGCAGTACTTC
v_call: TRBV18; d_call: TRBD1; cdr3_length: 15; clone_size: few; j_call: TRBJ1-6; cdr3_aa: CASSLGTGRLSPLHF; cdr3_nt: TGTGCCAGCTCACTGGGGACAGGCAGACTTTCACCCCTCCACTTT
v_call: TRBV7-2; d_call: NA; cdr3_length: 14; clone_size: NA; j_call: TRBJ2-7; cdr3_aa: CASSSEDRQWEQYF; cdr3_nt: TGTGCCAGCAGCTCCGAAGACCGACAGTGGGAGCAGTACTTC
v_call: TRBV6-6; d_call: TRBD1; cdr3_length: 15; clone_size: NA; j_call: TRBJ1-4; cdr3_aa: CASSRGQGTNEKLFF; cdr3_nt: TGTGCCAGCAGTCGGGGACAGGGAACCAATGAAAAACTGTTTTTT
v_call: TRBV7-2; d_call: TRBD1; cdr3_length: 15; clone_size: once; j_call: TRBJ1-5; cdr3_aa: CASSFRRGSPQPQHF; cdr3_nt: TGTGCCAGCAGCTTCCGCAGGGGGTCCCCTCAGCCCCAGCATTTT
v_call: TRBV4-2; d_call: TRBD2; cdr3_length: 21; clone_size: NA; j_call: TRBJ2-6; cdr3_aa: CASSQDAGGAFVGSGANVLTF; cdr3_nt: TGTGCCAGCAGCCAAGATGCGGGGGGCGCGTTTGTAGGGTCTGGGGCCAACGTCCTGACTTTC
v_call: TRBV10-1; d_call: TRBD2; cdr3_length: 13; clone_size: NA; j_call: TRBJ2-7; cdr3_aa: CASGLAGRDEQYF; cdr3_nt: TGCGCCAGCGGACTAGCGGGGAGGGACGAGCAGTACTTC
v_call: TRBV10-1; d_call: TRBD1; cdr3_length: 14; clone_size: NA; j_call: TRBJ1-1; cdr3_aa: CASSPGQANTEAFF; cdr3_nt: TGCGCCAGCAGCCCGGGACAGGCTAACACTGAAGCTTTCTTT
v_call: TRBV6-5; d_call: TRBD1; cdr3_length: 13; clone_size: NA; j_call: TRBJ2-7; cdr3_aa: CASSGTGTSEQYF; cdr3_nt: TGTGCCAGCAGCGGGACAGGGACGTCCGAGCAGTACTTC
v_call: TRBV28; d_call: NA; cdr3_length: 13; clone_size: NA; j_call: TRBJ1-1; cdr3_aa: CASSLTRNTEAFF; cdr3_nt: TGTGCCAGCAGTTTAACTAGGAACACTGAAGCTTTCTTT
v_call: TRBV27; d_call: NA; cdr3_length: 14; clone_size: NA; j_call: TRBJ2-5; cdr3_aa: CASSLFPSAETQYF; cdr3_nt: TGTGCCAGCAGTTTATTTCCTAGCGCGGAGACCCAGTACTTC
v_call: TRBV14; d_call: NA; cdr3_length: 14; clone_size: once; j_call: TRBJ2-7; cdr3_aa: CASSQVISPYEQYF; cdr3_nt: TGTGCCAGCAGCCAAGTAATTTCCCCCTACGAGCAGTACTTC
v_call: TRBV18; d_call: NA; cdr3_length: 15; clone_size: once; j_call: TRBJ2-1; cdr3_aa: CASSPRNSEGGEQFF; cdr3_nt: TGTGCCAGCTCACCACGGAACAGTGAAGGTGGTGAGCAGTTCTTC
v_call: TRBV5-1; d_call: NA; cdr3_length: 14; clone_size: NA; j_call: TRBJ1-1; cdr3_aa: CASSRTGRNTEAFF; cdr3_nt: TGCGCCAGCAGCCGGACTGGGAGGAACACTGAAGCTTTCTTT
v_call: TRBV27; d_call: TRBD2; cdr3_length: 15; clone_size: NA; j_call: TRBJ2-7; cdr3_aa: CASKTGLADLFEQYF; cdr3_nt: TGTGCCAGCAAAACCGGACTAGCGGACTTGTTCGAGCAGTACTTC
v_call: TRBV18; d_call: NA; cdr3_length: 15; clone_size: NA; j_call: TRBJ1-3; cdr3_aa: CASSPQGSSGNTIYF; cdr3_nt: TGTGCCAGCTCTCCTCAGGGGAGCTCTGGAAACACCATATATTTT
v_call: TRBV6-5; d_call: TRBD2; cdr3_length: 15; clone_size: NA; j_call: TRBJ2-4; cdr3_aa: CASSYRRLGGDIQYF; cdr3_nt: TGTGCCAGCAGTTACCGCCGGTTGGGAGGGGACATTCAGTACTTC
v_call: TRBV11-2; d_call: NA; cdr3_length: 13; clone_size: once; j_call: TRBJ1-1; cdr3_aa: CASSSRAWAEAFF; cdr3_nt: TGTGCCAGCAGCTCGCGAGCGTGGGCTGAAGCTTTCTTT
v_call: TRBV28; d_call: NA; cdr3_length: 13; clone_size: NA; j_call: TRBJ2-3; cdr3_aa: CASSSGGTDTQYF; cdr3_nt: TGTGCCAGCAGTTCAGGGGGCACAGATACGCAGTATTTT
v_call: TRBV4-1; d_call: NA; cdr3_length: 14; clone_size: once; j_call: TRBJ1-2; cdr3_aa: CASSRDSENYGYTF; cdr3_nt: TGCGCCAGCAGCCGGGACTCTGAAAACTATGGCTACACCTTC
v_call: TRBV5-8; d_call: TRBD2; cdr3_length: 15; clone_size: NA; j_call: TRBJ2-1; cdr3_aa: CASSPSGGPNNEQFF; cdr3_nt: TGTGCCAGCAGCCCCAGCGGGGGGCCGAACAATGAGCAGTTCTTC
v_call: TRBV5-1; d_call: TRBD2; cdr3_length: 14; clone_size: NA; j_call: TRBJ2-1; cdr3_aa: CASSLRVAGAEQFF; cdr3_nt: TGCGCCAGCAGCCTCCGAGTAGCGGGGGCCGAGCAGTTCTTC
v_call: TRBV5-4; d_call: TRBD1; cdr3_length: 13; clone_size: NA; j_call: TRBJ1-2; cdr3_aa: CASSFWTGHGYTF; cdr3_nt: TGTGCCAGCAGCTTCTGGACAGGGCACGGCTACACCTTC
v_call: TRBV29-1; d_call: TRBD1; cdr3_length: 18; clone_size: few; j_call: TRBJ2-1; cdr3_aa: CSASVGQGGGSGYNEQFF; cdr3_nt: TGCAGCGCCAGCGTAGGACAGGGCGGAGGCTCGGGGTACAATGAGCAGTTCTTC
v_call: TRBV21-1; d_call: NA; cdr3_length: 18; clone_size: NA; j_call: TRBJ1-1; cdr3_aa: CASSPSGHRGSVNTEAFF; cdr3_nt: TGTGCCAGCAGCCCCAGCGGGCACAGGGGATCCGTGAACACTGAAGCTTTCTTT
v_call: TRBV14; d_call: TRBD2; cdr3_length: 19; clone_size: NA; j_call: TRBJ2-3; cdr3_aa: CASSPRGSGGAGLTDTQYF; cdr3_nt: TGTGCCAGCAGCCCCCGTGGAAGCGGGGGGGCGGGGCTGACAGATACGCAGTATTTT
v_call: TRBV30; d_call: TRBD1; cdr3_length: 14; clone_size: NA; j_call: TRBJ1-2; cdr3_aa: CAWRSTGSSYGYTF; cdr3_nt: TGTGCCTGGAGGTCGACAGGGAGTAGCTATGGCTACACCTTC
v_call: TRBV28; d_call: TRBD1; cdr3_length: 15; clone_size: NA; j_call: TRBJ1-1; cdr3_aa: CASSFQRRGRTEAFF; cdr3_nt: TGTGCCAGCAGTTTTCAACGCAGGGGGCGAACTGAAGCTTTCTTT
v_call: TRBV2; d_call: TRBD2; cdr3_length: 15; clone_size: NA; j_call: TRBJ2-5; cdr3_aa: CASSEGGGAEETQYF; cdr3_nt: TGTGCCAGCAGTGAGGGCGGGGGGGCAGAGGAGACCCAGTACTTC
v_call: TRBV7-8; d_call: TRBD1; cdr3_length: 15; clone_size: NA; j_call: TRBJ1-1; cdr3_aa: CASSQSLGQGSEAFF; cdr3_nt: TGTGCCAGCAGCCAATCCCTTGGACAGGGTTCTGAAGCTTTCTTT
v_call: TRBV6-5; d_call: TRBD1; cdr3_length: 14; clone_size: NA; j_call: TRBJ2-1; cdr3_aa: CAIAGQGGNNEQFF; cdr3_nt: TGTGCCATCGCCGGACAGGGGGGAAACAATGAGCAGTTCTTC
v_call: TRBV4-1; d_call: TRBD1; cdr3_length: 14; clone_size: NA; j_call: TRBJ1-4; cdr3_aa: CASSPGQGSEKLFF; cdr3_nt: TGCGCCAGCAGCCCCGGACAGGGGTCCGAAAAACTGTTTTTT
v_call: TRBV27; d_call: NA; cdr3_length: 15; clone_size: NA; j_call: TRBJ1-5; cdr3_aa: CASREGGHNNQPQHF; cdr3_nt: TGTGCCAGCAGAGAAGGGGGACACAACAATCAGCCCCAGCATTTT
v_call: TRBV5-1; d_call: TRBD1; cdr3_length: 13; clone_size: NA; j_call: TRBJ2-1; cdr3_aa: CASSSMTGTEQFF; cdr3_nt: TGCGCCAGCAGCTCAATGACAGGGACTGAGCAGTTCTTC
v_call: TRBV2; d_call: NA; cdr3_length: 13; clone_size: once; j_call: TRBJ1-5; cdr3_aa: CASPLQDNQPQHF; cdr3_nt: TGTGCCAGTCCCCTACAGGACAATCAGCCCCAGCATTTT
v_call: TRBV2; d_call: NA; cdr3_length: 14; clone_size: NA; j_call: TRBJ2-1; cdr3_aa: CASSASVSYNEQFF; cdr3_nt: TGTGCCAGCAGTGCTTCAGTCTCCTACAATGAGCAGTTCTTC
v_call: TRBV19; d_call: TRBD2; cdr3_length: 16; clone_size: NA; j_call: TRBJ2-7; cdr3_aa: CASSPKIAGGPDEQYF; cdr3_nt: TGTGCCAGTAGTCCGAAAATAGCGGGAGGGCCCGACGAGCAGTACTTC
v_call: TRBV2; d_call: NA; cdr3_length: 13; clone_size: NA; j_call: TRBJ2-5; cdr3_aa: CASSEPGRETQYF; cdr3_nt: TGTGCCAGCAGTGAACCAGGGAGGGAGACCCAGTACTTC
v_call: TRBV6-5; d_call: NA; cdr3_length: 12; clone_size: few; j_call: TRBJ2-7; cdr3_aa: CASRRGQNEQYF; cdr3_nt: TGTGCCAGCAGACGTGGACAGAACGAGCAGTACTTC
v_call: TRBV7-8; d_call: NA; cdr3_length: 14; clone_size: NA; j_call: TRBJ2-2; cdr3_aa: CASSLIIATGELFF; cdr3_nt: TGTGCCAGCAGCTTAATTATAGCAACCGGGGAGCTGTTTTTT
v_call: TRBV9; d_call: TRBD1; cdr3_length: 16; clone_size: NA; j_call: TRBJ2-1; cdr3_aa: CASSVEWTGIYNEQFF; cdr3_nt: TGTGCCAGCAGCGTAGAGTGGACAGGGATTTACAATGAGCAGTTCTTC
v_call: TRBV2; d_call: NA; cdr3_length: 19; clone_size: NA; j_call: TRBJ1-3; cdr3_aa: CASSEAKDRRKSSGNTIYF; cdr3_nt: TGTGCCAGCAGTGAAGCGAAAGACAGGAGGAAAAGCTCTGGAAACACCATATATTTT
v_call: TRBV24-1; d_call: NA; cdr3_length: 16; clone_size: NA; j_call: TRBJ2-3; cdr3_aa: CATRPTLWTVTDTQYF; cdr3_nt: TGTGCCACCAGACCAACACTTTGGACAGTCACAGATACGCAGTATTTT
v_call: TRBV5-4; d_call: NA; cdr3_length: 15; clone_size: NA; j_call: TRBJ1-1; cdr3_aa: CASRPVSRRDTEAFF; cdr3_nt: TGTGCCAGCAGACCAGTATCAAGGAGGGACACTGAAGCTTTCTTT
v_call: TRBV27; d_call: NA; cdr3_length: 13; clone_size: NA; j_call: TRBJ2-7; cdr3_aa: CASSFIIRGEQYF; cdr3_nt: TGTGCCAGCAGTTTTATCATCCGGGGAGAGCAGTACTTC
v_call: TRBV3-1/TRBV3-2; d_call: NA; cdr3_length: 15; clone_size: NA; j_call: TRBJ2-1; cdr3_aa: CASSQDIGSSDEQFF; cdr3_nt: TGTGCCAGCAGCCAAGATATCGGGAGTAGTGATGAGCAGTTCTTC
v_call: TRBV29-1; d_call: NA; cdr3_length: 11; clone_size: NA; j_call: TRBJ1-1; cdr3_aa: CSVDAGPEAFF; cdr3_nt: TGCAGCGTTGATGCAGGGCCTGAAGCTTTCTTT
v_call: TRBV2; d_call: NA; cdr3_length: 13; clone_size: once; j_call: TRBJ1-5; cdr3_aa: CASSEIPNQPQHF; cdr3_nt: TGTGCCAGCAGTGAAATCCCTAATCAGCCCCAGCATTTT
v_call: TRBV5-1; d_call: NA; cdr3_length: 15; clone_size: few; j_call: TRBJ2-2; cdr3_aa: CASSTTTANTGELFF; cdr3_nt: TGCGCCAGCAGCACCACTACGGCGAACACCGGGGAGCTGTTTTTT
v_call: TRBV11-2; d_call: TRBD2; cdr3_length: 16; clone_size: NA; j_call: TRBJ2-2; cdr3_aa: CASSLVQGGGTGELFF; cdr3_nt: TGTGCCAGCAGCTTAGTCCAGGGCGGGGGTACCGGGGAGCTGTTTTTT
v_call: TRBV6-6; d_call: NA; cdr3_length: 14; clone_size: NA; j_call: TRBJ1-1; cdr3_aa: CASSYIWLNTEAFF; cdr3_nt: TGTGCCAGCAGTTACATCTGGCTGAACACTGAAGCTTTCTTT